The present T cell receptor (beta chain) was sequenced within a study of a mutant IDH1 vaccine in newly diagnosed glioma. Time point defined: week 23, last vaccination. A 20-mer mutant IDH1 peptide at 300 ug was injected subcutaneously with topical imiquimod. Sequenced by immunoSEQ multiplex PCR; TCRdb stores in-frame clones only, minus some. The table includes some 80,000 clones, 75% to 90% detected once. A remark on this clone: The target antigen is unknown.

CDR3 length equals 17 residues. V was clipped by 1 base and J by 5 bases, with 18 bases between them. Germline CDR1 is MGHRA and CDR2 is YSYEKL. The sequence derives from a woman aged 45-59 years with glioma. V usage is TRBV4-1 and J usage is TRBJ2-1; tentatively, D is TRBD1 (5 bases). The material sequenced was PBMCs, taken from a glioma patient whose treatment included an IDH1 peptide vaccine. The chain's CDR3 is CASSQALGREVDNEQFF. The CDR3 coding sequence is TGCGCCAGCAGCCAAGCCCTTGGCAGGGAAGTTGACAATGAGCAGTTCTTC.